One and the same sample provided the 24 T cell receptor beta chains below, sequenced in a study of shared clonotypes between healthy human individuals. This table comes from immunoSEQ multiplex PCR, and its TCRdb copy is limited to in-frame clones, with some not included. This sample has nearly 500,000 clones, with about 82% found just once. The sample taken for sequencing was PBMCs. Receptors were obtained from a woman between 35 and 50 years old in good health. Some clones in this sample may be carry-over from other donors' samples.

The sample holds a few counts of this clone. The V gene is TRBV11-2, the J gene TRBJ1-5; D is uncertain. The germline V and J ends were trimmed by 4 bases and 2 bases, with 6 bases remaining between them. CDR3 length equals 13 residues. Germline V gives CDR1 SGHAT, CDR2 FQNNGV. In nucleotides, the CDR3 is TGTGCCAGCAGCTATGGAGGCAATCAGCCCCAGCATTTT. Encoded protein: CASSYGGNQPQHF. Full variable domain (rest looked up from reference TRBV11-2 and TRBJ1-5): EAGVAQSPRYKIIEKRQSVAFWCNPISGHATLYWYQQILGQGPKLLIQFQNNGVVDDSQLPKDRFSAERLKGVDSTLKIQPAKLEDSAVYLCASSYGGNQPQHFGDGTRLSIL.

This chain joins TRBV5-1 and TRBJ2-7; no firm D call. There are 14 residues in the CDR3. CDR1 is SGHRS, CDR2 YFSETQ, per germline. Trimming took 1 base from V and 3 from J, leaving 11 bases between them. As DNA, the CDR3 is TGCGCCAGCAGCTTGCGACTCGGTCACTACGAGCAGTACTTC. It is translated as CASSLRLGHYEQYF. The whole variable domain, filled in from reference TRBV5-1 and TRBJ2-7, reads KAGVTQTPRYLIKTRGQQVTLSCSPISGHRSVSWYQQTPGQGLQFLFEYFSETQRNKGNFPGRFSGRQFSNSRSEMNVSTLELGDSALYLCASSLRLGHYEQYFGPGTRLTVT.

The J gene is TRBJ2-1, the V gene TRBV14; D gene ambiguous. CDR1 is SGHDN, CDR2 FVKESK, per germline. The germline V and J ends were trimmed by 4 bases and 9 bases, with 19 bases remaining between them. The CDR3 covers 15 residues. Here the CDR3 DNA reads TGTGCCAGCAGCCGCCTGCTAGGTTCTGAAAGTGAGCAGTTCTTC. Protein sequence: CASSRLLGSESEQFF.

This chain uses TRBV5-8 with TRBJ2-5; 9 bases fit TRBD2. V lost 4 bases to trimming and J lost 1 base; unmatched junction nucleotides: 5. Germline assignment: CDR1 SGHTS and CDR2 YDEGEE. The CDR3 is made up of 15 amino acids. For the CDR3, the DNA is TGTGCCAGCAGCCGTAGCGGGAGAATCCAAGAGACCCAGTACTTC. This translates into CASSRSGRIQETQYF.

This chain joins TRBV19 and TRBJ2-1; 7 bases map to TRBD1. In germline, CDR1 is LNHDA, CDR2 SQIVND (reference sequence). The CDR3 contains 13 residues. The V segment lost 4 bases and the J segment 9 bases; nucleotides outside the gene matches: 6. CDR3: CASSTVKGAEQFF. Written as DNA, the CDR3 is TGTGCCAGTAGTACGGTGAAGGGGGCTGAGCAGTTCTTC.

The chain joins TRBV11-2 to TRBJ2-7, with 8 bases aligning to TRBD1. The length of the CDR3 is 15 residues. CDR1 SGHAT and CDR2 FQNNGV come from the germline V gene. J lost 0 bases, V lost 5 bases, and 6 bases had no gene match. The CDR3 DNA reads as TGTGCCAGCAGCCTATGGACAGGGAGCTCCTACGAGCAGTACTTC. It encodes CASSLWTGSSYEQYF.

J is TRBJ2-5 and V is TRBV28; tentative D call: TRBD1 (6 bases). The CDR3 consists of 15 residues. Germline loops: CDR1 MDHEN, CDR2 SYDVKM. The ends were cut back, 6 bases at V and 3 bases at J, with 17 bases in the middle. For the CDR3, the DNA is TGTGCCAGCAGCCCACCGATCAGGGGAGAAGAGACCCAGTACTTC. The encoded protein is CASSPPIRGEETQYF.

DNA of the CDR3: TGTGCCAGCAGTCCGGGGCTGGGGGCGGATGGCTACACCTTC. Translated: CASSPGLGADGYTF. The chain combines TRBV27 with TRBJ1-2; D is perhaps TRBD1 (6 bases). CDR1 and CDR2 (germline): MNHEY, SMNVEV (reference sequence). This CDR3 contains 14 residues. V was cut by 5 bases and J by 6 bases, with 16 bases left in between.

The chain joins TRBV14 to TRBJ2-2, with D perhaps matching TRBD1 (5 bases). The CDR3 is 13 amino acids. Germline CDR1 is SGHDN and CDR2 is FVKESK. V gave up 5 bases and J gave up 6 bases, with 10 bases separating them. Here the CDR3 DNA reads TGTGCCAGCAGCTTACAGGTGTCCGGGGAGCTGTTTTTT. Amino acid sequence: CASSLQVSGELFF.

This clone is a singleton in its sample. The V gene is TRBV18, the J gene TRBJ2-7; D gene unclear. This CDR3 comprises 12 residues. Germline V gene lookup returns CDR1 KGHSH and CDR2 LQKENI. V shed 6 bases and J shed 2 bases, with 8 bases lying between them. Here the CDR3 DNA reads TGTGCCAGCTCCCCAGGAACCTACGAGCAGTACTTC. Its translation is CASSPGTYEQYF.

V gene TRBV10-1 combines with J gene TRBJ2-5, with TRBD2 identical over 7 bases. After removal of 7 bases from V and 0 bases from J, the junction contained 5 bases not matched to a gene. Per germline, CDR1 WNHNN and CDR2 SYGVQD (reference sequence). CDR3 length: 14 residues. In DNA form, the CDR3 reads TGCGCCAGCAATCCTAGCGGATACCAAGAGACCCAGTACTTC. Its protein is CASNPSGYQETQYF.

This clone was counted only a few times. The genes are TRBV28 and TRBJ2-7; 9 bases fit TRBD1. In germline, CDR1 is MDHEN, CDR2 SYDVKM. This CDR3 has 16 amino acids. Trimming took 4 bases from V and 1 from J; bases not matched to a gene: 8. The CDR3 DNA is TGTGCCAGCAGTTCCGGGACAGGGATGGTTTCCTACGAGCAGTACTTC. Translating it yields CASSSGTGMVSYEQYF.

V is TRBV11-2 and J is TRBJ1-4, with unresolved D. The CDR3 covers 15 residues. CDR1 SGHAT and CDR2 FQNNGV come from the germline V gene. Trimming took off 5 bases at V and 0 bases at J, with 10 bases between the two ends. CDR3 sequence reads: CASSADGATNEKLFF. CDR3 nucleotide sequence: TGTGCCAGCAGCGCGGACGGGGCAACTAATGAAAAACTGTTTTTT. Drawing the rest from reference TRBV11-2 and TRBJ1-4, the complete variable domain is EAGVAQSPRYKIIEKRQSVAFWCNPISGHATLYWYQQILGQGPKLLIQFQNNGVVDDSQLPKDRFSAERLKGVDSTLKIQPAKLEDSAVYLCASSADGATNEKLFFGSGTQLSVL.

Regarding this clone: Being one base from a much bigger clone, this may be a read error. The chain employs TRBV2 and TRBJ2-1; the D gene is possibly TRBD1 (6 bases). In germline, CDR1 is SNHLY, CDR2 FYNNEI. This CDR3 is built from 15 residues. Trimming pared 2 bases from V and 0 bases from J, leaving 8 bases between. The CDR3 sequence: CASSERGSSYNEQFF. In nucleotides, the CDR3 is TGTGCCAGCAGTGAAAGGGGGAGCTCCTACAATGAGCAGTTCTTC.

The gene calls are TRBV10-3 and TRBJ1-3; the D gene is possibly TRBD1 (6 bases). The length of the CDR3 is 16 residues. V was clipped by 4 bases and J by 0 bases, with 13 bases between them. CDR1 and CDR2 from the germline V gene are ENHRY and SYGVKD. CDR3 sequence (DNA): TGTGCCATCAGTGGGGGGGGGCTAACCTCTGGAAACACCATATATTTT. Residues: CAISGGGLTSGNTIYF.

The CDR3 DNA reads as TGTGCCAGCAGCTTAGTGGGGGCCAGGGCCTTTCAGGAGACCCAGTACTTC. Its translation: CASSLVGARAFQETQYF. The genes are TRBV7-6 and TRBJ2-5; D might be TRBD1 (6 bases). Germline V lookup: CDR1 SGHVS, CDR2 FNYEAQ. Trimming took 1 base from V and 5 from J, leaving 20 bases between them. This CDR3 spans 17 amino acids.

Only one count was recorded for this clone. The rearrangement links TRBV7-3 to TRBJ1-1; the match to TRBD1 covers 7 bases. Per germline, CDR1 SGHTA and CDR2 FQGTGA. The CDR3 is 14 amino acids. J was trimmed by 2 bases and V by 5 bases; bases with no gene match: 5. The CDR3: CASSPQGVNTEAFF. As DNA, the CDR3 is TGTGCCAGCAGCCCCCAGGGGGTTAACACTGAAGCTTTCTTT.

The gene calls are TRBV28 and TRBJ1-1; unclear D gene. The V gene lost 5 bases and the J gene lost 11 bases, with 12 bases spanning the gap. Germline loops: CDR1 MDHEN, CDR2 SYDVKM. CDR3 size: 11 residues. Written as DNA, the CDR3 is TGTGCCAGCAGTAACGCCGGGGTCGCTTTCTTT. Translated: CASSNAGVAFF.

This clone was observed a single time. This CDR3 is also generated by other DNA sequences in the sample. The V gene is TRBV7-3, the J gene TRBJ2-2; D remains unclear. V lost 5 bases, J lost 5 bases, and 6 bases lay in between. The CDR3 totals 12 residues. Germline V lookup: CDR1 SGHTA, CDR2 FQGTGA. The CDR3 DNA reads TGTGCCAGCAGCCTCGGGACCGGGGAGCTGTTTTTT. Translation: CASSLGTGELFF.

The V call is TRBV9, the J call TRBJ2-5, with 10 bases lining up with TRBD2. Trimming removed 0 bases from V and 1 base from J; junction bases left unmatched: 3. Germline CDR1 is SGDLS and CDR2 is YYNGEE. CDR3 length: 16 residues. CDR3 loop: CASSVGSSGSQETQYF. CDR3 in DNA: TGTGCCAGCAGCGTAGGTTCTAGCGGGAGCCAAGAGACCCAGTACTTC.

This clone was observed a handful of times. The J gene is TRBJ2-3, the V gene TRBV9, with 7 bases matching TRBD1. The V segment lost 3 bases and the J segment 5 bases; nucleotides outside the gene matches: 3. This CDR3 spans 13 amino acids. CDR1 is SGDLS and CDR2 is YYNGEE in the germline V gene. The chain's CDR3 is CASSGTGEDTQYF. The DNA for the CDR3 is TGTGCCAGCAGCGGAACAGGGGAAGATACGCAGTATTTT.

The chain couples TRBV5-1 to TRBJ2-3; 10 bases are shared with TRBD2. The CDR3 extends over 17 amino acids. Germline CDR1 SGHRS, CDR2 YFSETQ. After removal of 0 bases from V and 2 bases from J, the junction contained 6 bases not matched to a gene. The CDR3 spells CASSLGIAGGPTDTQYF. The CDR3 bases are TGCGCCAGCAGCTTGGGAATAGCGGGAGGTCCCACAGATACGCAGTATTTT.

The chain carries TRBV18 and TRBJ2-1; D gene ambiguous. Trimming cost V 1 base and J 5 bases, with 12 bases left between them. The CDR3 has 15 residues. Germline assignment: CDR1 KGHSH and CDR2 LQKENI. CDR3 in DNA: TGTGCCAGCTCACCACTGGGAACAGTCGACAATGAGCAGTTCTTC. This encodes CASSPLGTVDNEQFF.

This clone was counted between two and nine times. V gene TRBV4-2 combines with J gene TRBJ1-5, with TRBD1 matching 7 bases. The CDR3 is 16 amino acids. Germline CDR1 reads LGHNA; CDR2 reads YNFKEQ. With 0 bases clipped from V and 5 bases from J, the junction kept 7 bases outside the gene matches. The CDR3 DNA sequence: TGTGCCAGCAGCCAAGATGGTCAGGGGGATTATCAGCCCCAGCATTTT. Protein sequence: CASSQDGQGDYQPQHF.